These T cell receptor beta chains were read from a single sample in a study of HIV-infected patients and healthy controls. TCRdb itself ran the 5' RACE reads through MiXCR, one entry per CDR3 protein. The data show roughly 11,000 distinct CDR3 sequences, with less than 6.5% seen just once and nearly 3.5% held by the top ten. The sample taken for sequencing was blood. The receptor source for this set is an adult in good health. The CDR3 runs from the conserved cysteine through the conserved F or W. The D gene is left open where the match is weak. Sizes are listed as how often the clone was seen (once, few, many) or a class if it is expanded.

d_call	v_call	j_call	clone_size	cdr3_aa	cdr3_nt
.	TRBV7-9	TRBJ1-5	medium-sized	CASSLGEGKGQPQHF	TGTGCCAGCAGCCTGGGGGAGGGAAAAGGCCAGCCCCAGCATTTT
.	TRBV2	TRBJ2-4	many	CANLRYPGTTSPDLGNIQYF	TGTGCCAACCTAAGGTACCCGGGGACCACCTCACCCGACTTAGGGAACATTCAGTACTTC
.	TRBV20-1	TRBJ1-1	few	CSARQGPEAFF	TGCAGTGCTAGACAGGGCCCTGAAGCTTTCTTT
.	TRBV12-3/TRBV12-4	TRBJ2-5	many	CASSFSDQETQYF	TGTGCCAGCAGTTTCTCGGACCAAGAGACCCAGTACTTC
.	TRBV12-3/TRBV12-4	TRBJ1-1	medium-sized	CASGVNTEAFF	TGTGCCAGCGGGGTGAACACTGAAGCTTTCTTT
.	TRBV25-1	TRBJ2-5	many	CASSEINSQETQYF	TGTGCCAGCAGTGAAATCAACTCCCAAGAGACCCAGTACTTC
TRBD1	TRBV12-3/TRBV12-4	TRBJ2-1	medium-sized	CASSLGQGRDNEQFF	TGTGCCAGCAGTCTCGGACAGGGTCGGGACAATGAGCAGTTCTTC
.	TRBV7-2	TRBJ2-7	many	CASSFPGTYEQYF	TGTGCCAGCAGCTTTCCAGGGACCTACGAGCAGTACTTC
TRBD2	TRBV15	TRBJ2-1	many	CATSRVAGGGEQFF	TGTGCCACCAGCAGAGTAGCGGGGGGAGGTGAGCAGTTCTTC
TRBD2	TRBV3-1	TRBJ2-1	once	CASSQDTSGVNEQFF	TGTGCCAGCAGCCAAGATACTAGCGGGGTCAATGAGCAGTTCTTC
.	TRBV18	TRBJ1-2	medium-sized	CASSLPVEDNYGYTF	TGTGCCAGCTCACTACCCGTGGAGGACAACTATGGCTACACCTTC
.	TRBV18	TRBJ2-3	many	CASSPSRRTDTQYF	TGTGCCAGCTCACCGAGCAGGAGAACAGATACGCAGTATTTT
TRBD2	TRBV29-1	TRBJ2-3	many	CTPAGGPSTDTQYF	TGCACCCCAGCGGGGGGGCCAAGCACAGATACGCAGTATTTT
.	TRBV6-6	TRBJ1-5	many	CASSYVRVNHQPQHF	TGTGCCAGCAGTTACGTCAGGGTGAATCATCAGCCCCAGCATTTT
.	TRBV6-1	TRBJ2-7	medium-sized	CASSEGATLPYEQYF	TGTGCCAGCAGTGAAGGAGCCACATTACCATACGAGCAGTACTTC
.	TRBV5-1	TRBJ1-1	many	CASTGSGTDGFEAFF	TGCGCCAGCACCGGATCAGGGACCGATGGGTTTGAAGCTTTCTTT
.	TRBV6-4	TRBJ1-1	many	CASSKQGSRTEAFF	TGTGCCAGCAGTAAACAGGGATCCAGAACTGAAGCTTTCTTT
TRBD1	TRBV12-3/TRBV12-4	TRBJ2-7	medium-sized	CASSFRTGEVHEQYF	TGTGCCAGCAGTTTTCGGACAGGAGAGGTCCACGAGCAGTACTTC
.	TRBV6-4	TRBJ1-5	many	CASSDSSYSGPQHF	TGTGCCAGCAGTGACTCGAGTTACTCCGGGCCCCAGCATTTT
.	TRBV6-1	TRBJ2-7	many	CASETGSYEQYF	TGTGCCAGCGAAACAGGATCCTACGAGCAGTACTTC
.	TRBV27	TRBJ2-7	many	CASSFLRQDLGEQYF	TGTGCCAGCAGTTTCCTCCGCCAGGACCTCGGAGAGCAGTACTTC
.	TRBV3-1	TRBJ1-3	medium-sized	CASSRQVRGNTIYF	TGTGCCAGCAGCCGGCAGGTGCGTGGAAACACCATATATTTT
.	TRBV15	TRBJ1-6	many	CATSRALGESLHF	TGTGCCACCAGCAGAGCGTTAGGGGAATCCCTCCACTTT
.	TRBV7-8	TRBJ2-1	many	CASSSGLYNEQFF	TGTGCCAGCAGTTCAGGGCTTTACAATGAGCAGTTCTTC
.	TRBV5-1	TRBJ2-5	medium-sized	CASSFTGDALETQYF	TGCGCCAGCAGCTTTACGGGGGACGCCCTTGAGACCCAGTACTTC
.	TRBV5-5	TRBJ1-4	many	CASSFRGTNEKLFF	TGTGCCAGCAGCTTTCGAGGCACTAATGAAAAACTGTTTTTT
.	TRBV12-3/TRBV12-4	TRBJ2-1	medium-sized	CASSPPGRQYNEQFF	TGTGCCAGCAGTCCGCCGGGACGGCAATACAATGAGCAGTTCTTC
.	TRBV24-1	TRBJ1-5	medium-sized	CATSGSKGQPQHF	TGTGCCACCTCCGGGTCCAAAGGCCAGCCCCAGCATTTT
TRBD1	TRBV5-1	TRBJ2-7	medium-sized	CASSSGTGTYEQYF	TGCGCCAGCAGCTCCGGGACAGGCACCTACGAGCAGTACTTC
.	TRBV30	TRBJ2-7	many	CAWGAEAEQYF	TGTGCCTGGGGGGCTGAGGCCGAGCAGTACTTC
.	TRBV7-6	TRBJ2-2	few	CASGFGGELFF	TGTGCCAGCGGGTTTGGCGGGGAGCTGTTTTTT
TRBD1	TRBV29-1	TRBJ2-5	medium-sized	CSVGVQGAGETQYF	TGCAGCGTTGGGGTACAGGGGGCGGGTGAGACCCAGTACTTC
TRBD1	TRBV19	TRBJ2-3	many	CASSIATQGATDTQYF	TGTGCCAGTAGTATTGCAACACAGGGGGCAACAGATACGCAGTATTTT